This T cell receptor beta chain was documented in a study of cytomegalovirus exposure and HLA in healthy donors. The study's findings and limits: Diagnosis of cytomegalovirus status made by the classifier reportedly showed high specificity and sensitivity. Roughly 170 TCR beta chains were listed as cytomegalovirus-associated. Most TCR sequences were uncommon, yet certain public TCRs appeared in many donors.

CDR3 length equals 13 residues. V was pared by 5 bases and J by 4 bases, with 12 bases between. In germline, CDR1 is SGHRS, CDR2 YFSETQ. Clones were sequenced by immunoSEQ multiplex PCR, and TCRdb holds only the in-frame ones, with some missing. The data show about 360,000 clones, with about nine tenths seen just once and 0.65% to 0.95% held by the top ten. About this clone: What it recognizes is unknown.

This chain links TRBV5-1 with TRBJ1-1; D is undetermined. This sequence was found in a woman aged 18 to 35 in good health and CMV-seronegative. The sample was PBMCs. Here the CDR3 reads CASRLSGSTEAFF. The CDR3 DNA is TGCGCCAGCAGACTATCGGGGTCCACTGAAGCTTTCTTT.